This is a list of T cell receptor beta chains from one sample in a study of neurological immune-mediated disorders. TCRdb re-called the 5' RACE reads through MiXCR, storing one row per CDR3 protein. Of about 40,000 distinct CDR3 sequences listed, over 2% were seen once; the top ten hold 2% to 3%. Sequencing was done on a sample of PBMCs. The receptors derive from a man in his forties or fifties with multiple sclerosis. Both conserved end residues are trimmed from each CDR3. Size tells how often a clone was seen (once, few, many) or the class of an expanded clone, and some rows leave it out.

j_gene: TRBJ2-3
abundance: many
v_gene: TRBV28
CDR3aa: ASSFLKGGGGTDTQY

j_gene: TRBJ2-5
abundance: many
v_gene: TRBV12-3/TRBV12-4
CDR3aa: ASSTQGIWETQY

j_gene: TRBJ1-6
abundance: many
v_gene: TRBV7-8
CDR3aa: ASSLAVQGNSPLN

j_gene: TRBJ1-1
abundance: many
v_gene: TRBV10-3
CDR3aa: AISEGAADTEAF

j_gene: TRBJ2-5
abundance: many
v_gene: TRBV5-1
CDR3aa: ASSEVLHETQY

j_gene: TRBJ1-1
abundance: many
v_gene: TRBV6-5
CDR3aa: ASKPDRSTPRAF

j_gene: TRBJ2-3
abundance: many
v_gene: TRBV18
CDR3aa: ASSRRQGTGTDTQY

j_gene: TRBJ2-3
abundance: many
v_gene: TRBV24-1
CDR3aa: ATSDILAGVTDTQY

j_gene: TRBJ1-5
abundance: many
v_gene: TRBV27
CDR3aa: ASSIGTGNQPQH

j_gene: TRBJ1-2
abundance: many
v_gene: TRBV7-2
CDR3aa: ASSSPGRPNYGYT

j_gene: TRBJ1-1
abundance: many
v_gene: TRBV7-9
CDR3aa: ASSSPGNTEAF

j_gene: TRBJ2-7
abundance: many
v_gene: TRBV5-1
CDR3aa: ASSLGGMNDYEQY

j_gene: TRBJ1-1
abundance: many
v_gene: TRBV7-9
CDR3aa: ASSLGAANTEAF

j_gene: TRBJ2-7
abundance: many
v_gene: TRBV7-8
CDR3aa: ASSGDGGALYEQY

j_gene: TRBJ2-3
abundance: many
v_gene: TRBV5-1
CDR3aa: ASVLGTSGGDTQY

j_gene: TRBJ1-1
abundance: few
v_gene: TRBV18
CDR3aa: ASSPLDRGNTEAF

j_gene: TRBJ1-4
abundance: many
v_gene: TRBV27
CDR3aa: ASSLNGGRARNEKLF

j_gene: TRBJ2-1
abundance: many
v_gene: TRBV7-2
CDR3aa: ASSLASSYNEQF

j_gene: TRBJ1-5
abundance: .
v_gene: TRBV27
CDR3aa: ASSKDRGGNQPQN

j_gene: TRBJ2-2
abundance: few
v_gene: TRBV6-6
CDR3aa: ASSYSTGQVLAGELF

j_gene: TRBJ2-5
abundance: .
v_gene: TRBV6-4
CDR3aa: ASSETGQETQY

j_gene: TRBJ2-7
abundance: many
v_gene: TRBV5-1
CDR3aa: ASSLSGGRNEQY

j_gene: TRBJ2-5
abundance: many
v_gene: TRBV15
CDR3aa: ATSTVETQY

j_gene: TRBJ2-5
abundance: many
v_gene: TRBV5-1
CDR3aa: ASSGDLQSGLETQY

j_gene: TRBJ2-1
abundance: many
v_gene: TRBV9
CDR3aa: ASSVVGSGEPYNEQF

j_gene: TRBJ2-5
abundance: many
v_gene: TRBV18
CDR3aa: ASSPPGQDQETQY

j_gene: TRBJ1-2
abundance: many
v_gene: TRBV9
CDR3aa: ASSVEGRRNYGYT

j_gene: TRBJ2-5
abundance: many
v_gene: TRBV5-1
CDR3aa: ASSILDRAIQETQY

j_gene: TRBJ2-2
abundance: many
v_gene: TRBV5-1
CDR3aa: ASSSGQTDTGELF

j_gene: TRBJ1-2
abundance: many
v_gene: TRBV6-5
CDR3aa: ASSYIAGAYGYT

j_gene: TRBJ1-2
abundance: many
v_gene: TRBV9
CDR3aa: ASSSSLGGRFGYT

j_gene: TRBJ1-1
abundance: many
v_gene: TRBV5-1
CDR3aa: ASSVTVITEAF

j_gene: TRBJ1-2
abundance: few
v_gene: TRBV20-1
CDR3aa: SAVTKGTGYRT

j_gene: TRBJ1-1
abundance: many
v_gene: TRBV6-6
CDR3aa: ASSPLGGGSTEAF

j_gene: TRBJ2-5
abundance: many
v_gene: TRBV19
CDR3aa: ASSIDTEETQY

j_gene: TRBJ1-2
abundance: many
v_gene: TRBV5-1
CDR3aa: ASSLLHGNYGYT

j_gene: TRBJ2-2
abundance: many
v_gene: TRBV10-3
CDR3aa: AISRTGETGELF

j_gene: TRBJ1-2
abundance: many
v_gene: TRBV5-6
CDR3aa: ASSLGSGYGYT

j_gene: TRBJ2-6
abundance: many
v_gene: TRBV27
CDR3aa: ASSSLQISGANVLT

j_gene: TRBJ1-1
abundance: many
v_gene: TRBV5-1
CDR3aa: ASSLQERTEAF

j_gene: TRBJ2-2
abundance: many
v_gene: TRBV7-2
CDR3aa: ASSSGGANTGELF

j_gene: TRBJ1-1
abundance: many
v_gene: TRBV18
CDR3aa: ASSPPRGVNTEAF

j_gene: TRBJ2-5
abundance: many
v_gene: TRBV20-1
CDR3aa: SAIRQGPETQY

j_gene: TRBJ1-5
abundance: many
v_gene: TRBV6-2/TRBV6-3
CDR3aa: ASSYQRREVGQPQH

j_gene: TRBJ2-7
abundance: many
v_gene: TRBV20-1
CDR3aa: SARTPSGGADEQY

j_gene: TRBJ1-4
abundance: many
v_gene: TRBV20-1
CDR3aa: SARERDREIAEKLF

j_gene: TRBJ1-3
abundance: many
v_gene: TRBV28
CDR3aa: ASSSTGISSGNTIY

j_gene: TRBJ1-5
abundance: many
v_gene: TRBV20-1
CDR3aa: SARRTGDLDQPQH

j_gene: TRBJ2-5
abundance: many
v_gene: TRBV18
CDR3aa: ASSPRSMGNQETQY

j_gene: TRBJ2-7
abundance: many
v_gene: TRBV15
CDR3aa: ATSRIGGREQY

j_gene: TRBJ2-5
abundance: many
v_gene: TRBV9
CDR3aa: ASSVGPQRGETQY

j_gene: TRBJ1-5
abundance: .
v_gene: TRBV10-3
CDR3aa: AISEFLGEAQH

j_gene: TRBJ1-2
abundance: many
v_gene: TRBV5-1
CDR3aa: ASSVGQGNGYT

j_gene: TRBJ2-6
abundance: many
v_gene: TRBV5-1
CDR3aa: ASSFGDISGANVLT

j_gene: TRBJ2-5
abundance: many
v_gene: TRBV20-1
CDR3aa: SARDLGTSIETQY